These T cell receptor beta chains were read from a single sample in a study of blood T cells in healthy people across ages. TCRdb redid the calling of the 5' RACE reads with MiXCR, one entry per CDR3 protein. Of roughly 1.5 million distinct CDR3 sequences detected, roughly 43% appear once; the ten largest clones hold around 4%. What was sequenced was blood. These receptors were taken from a woman aged 18-35 years in good health. CDR3s leave out the opening cysteine and the closing phenylalanine or tryptophan. Only part of the rows carry a size: once, few, many, or a class if the clone is expanded.

clone_size	v_call	j_call	cdr3_aa
-	TRBV6-1	-	ASGRTVVQETQF
-	TRBV6-5	TRBJ1-2	ASALGPGQRNYGYT
-	TRBV3-1	TRBJ1-2	TSSQGSYGYT
-	TRBV15	TRBJ2-1	ATSRPARDRYNEQF
-	TRBV12-3/TRBV12-4	TRBJ2-7	ASSPTVSEQY
few	TRBV28	TRBJ1-2	ASSPRGRLYGYT
few	TRBV5-1	TRBJ1-1	ASSLGVGVNTEAF
-	TRBV16	TRBJ1-1	ASSQFPNTEAF
-	TRBV3-1	TRBJ2-3	ASSRTSEGGDTQY
-	TRBV7-2	TRBJ2-1	ASSSGTSINEQF
-	TRBV7-9	TRBJ2-3	ASSPVTLLDPSTDTQY
-	TRBV2	TRBJ1-2	ASIQTNYGYT
few	TRBV29-1	TRBJ1-1	SVEGAGNVNTEAF
once	TRBV29-1	-	SVVGPEQY
-	TRBV27	TRBJ2-5	ASSLTQTGEQY
few	TRBV6-1	-	ASTPLRGGETQY
few	TRBV20-1	TRBJ1-2	SASTGIYGYT
many	TRBV20-1	TRBJ2-1	SARGRAPYNEQF
-	TRBV6-5	TRBJ1-5	ASSYSGADYSNQPQH
-	TRBV18	TRBJ2-1	ASSPLPGTPSSYNEQF
-	TRBV7-9	TRBJ2-7	ASSERLVYEQY
-	TRBV20-1	TRBJ2-5	SAGPTSGRYGETQY
few	TRBV20-1	TRBJ2-3	SAARDAQY
few	TRBV29-1	TRBJ1-1	SVEDPPSNTEAF
-	TRBV5-1	TRBJ2-3	ASSLLRDRGRGADTQY
many	TRBV7-2	TRBJ2-3	ASSILAGGTDTQY
few	TRBV12-3/TRBV12-4	TRBJ1-5	ASGPEDQPQH
few	TRBV20-1	TRBJ2-1	SAREPSGEINEQF
-	TRBV4-3	TRBJ1-1	ASSQSEGNTEAF
few	TRBV28	TRBJ1-6	ASRTPGTGNSPLH
-	TRBV6-2/TRBV6-3	TRBJ1-4	ASSYHSGRSSNEKLF
once	TRBV9	TRBJ2-2	ASSLPLRGPTGELF
few	TRBV6-5	TRBJ2-3	ASSKLQGQDTQY
few	TRBV20-1	TRBJ1-2	SAIPGAYGYT
-	TRBV7-2	TRBJ2-3	ASSLALAGVTDTQY
-	TRBV4-1	TRBJ1-5	ASSQGDGGWPQH
few	TRBV29-1	TRBJ1-2	SAPVGTEYGYT
-	TRBV5-1	TRBJ2-2	ASSLAMVNTGELF
once	TRBV6-1	TRBJ1-5	ASSARRSGGSGNQPQH
-	TRBV7-9	TRBJ2-1	GGATSSYNEQF
-	TRBV20-1	TRBJ1-2	SARFGRGGGYT
-	TRBV4-3	TRBJ1-1	ASSLDSQRPNTEAF
-	TRBV15	TRBJ2-1	ATSRDNREPEQF
-	TRBV9	-	ASSVEEGGLGETQY
few	TRBV7-8	TRBJ2-7	ASSFRDRGDEQY
-	TRBV7-9	TRBJ1-2	SSSLVGGDSYGYT
-	TRBV30	TRBJ2-7	AWSLAGDSYEQY
-	TRBV13	TRBJ2-2	ASSPNPQGPGELF
few	TRBV7-9	TRBJ1-2	ATQRHRVTDGYT
-	TRBV2	TRBJ2-1	ASRPSSNEQF
few	TRBV5-1	TRBJ2-2	ASSVTEANTGELF
few	TRBV20-1	TRBJ2-7	SAHTNLAYEQY
once	TRBV7-9	TRBJ1-2	ASSPRDSHNYGYT
few	TRBV7-9	TRBJ2-5	ASSPRVGYQETQY
-	TRBV10-3	TRBJ2-1	ATREGPGSYNEQF